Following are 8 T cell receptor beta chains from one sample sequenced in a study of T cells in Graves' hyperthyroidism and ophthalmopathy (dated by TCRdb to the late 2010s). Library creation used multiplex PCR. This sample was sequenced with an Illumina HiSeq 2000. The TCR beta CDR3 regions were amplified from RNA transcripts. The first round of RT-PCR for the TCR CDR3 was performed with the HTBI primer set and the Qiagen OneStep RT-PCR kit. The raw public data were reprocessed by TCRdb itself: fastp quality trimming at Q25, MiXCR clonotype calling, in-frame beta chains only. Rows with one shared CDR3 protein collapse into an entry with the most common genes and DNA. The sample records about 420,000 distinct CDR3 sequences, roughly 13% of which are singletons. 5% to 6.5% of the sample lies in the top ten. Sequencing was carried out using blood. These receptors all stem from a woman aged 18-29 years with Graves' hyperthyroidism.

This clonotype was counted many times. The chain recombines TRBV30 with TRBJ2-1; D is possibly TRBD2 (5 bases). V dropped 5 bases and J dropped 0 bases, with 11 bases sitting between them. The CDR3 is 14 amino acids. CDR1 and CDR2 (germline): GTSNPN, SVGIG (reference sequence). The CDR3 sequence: CAWEYDYSYNEQFF. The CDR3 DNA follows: TGTGCCTGGGAATATGACTACTCCTACAATGAGCAGTTCTTC. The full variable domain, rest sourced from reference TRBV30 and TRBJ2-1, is SQTIHQWPATLVQPVGSPLSLECTVEGTSNPNLYWYRQAAGRGLQLLFYSVGIGQISSEVPQNLSASRPQDRQFILSSKKLLLSDSGFYLCAWEYDYSYNEQFFGPGTRLTVL.

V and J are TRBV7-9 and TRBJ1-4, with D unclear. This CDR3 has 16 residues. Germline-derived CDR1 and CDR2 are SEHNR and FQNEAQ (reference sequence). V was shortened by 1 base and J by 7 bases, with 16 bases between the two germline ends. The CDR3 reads CASSLGTAPGSEKLFF. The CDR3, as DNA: TGTGCCAGCAGCTTAGGTACAGCCCCGGGAAGTGAAAAACTGTTTTTT.

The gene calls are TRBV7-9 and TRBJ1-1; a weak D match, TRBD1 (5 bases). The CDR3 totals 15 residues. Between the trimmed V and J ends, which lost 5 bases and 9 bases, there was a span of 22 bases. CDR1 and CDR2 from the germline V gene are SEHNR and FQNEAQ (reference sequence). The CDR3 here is CASSPNPGEGIKAFF. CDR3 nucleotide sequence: TGTGCCAGCAGCCCTAACCCTGGGGAGGGGATTAAAGCTTTCTTT.

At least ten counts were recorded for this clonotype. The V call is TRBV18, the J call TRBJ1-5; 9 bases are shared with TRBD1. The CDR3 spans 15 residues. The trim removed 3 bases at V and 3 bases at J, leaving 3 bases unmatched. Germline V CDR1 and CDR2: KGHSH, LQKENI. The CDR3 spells CASSPGTGYNQPQHF. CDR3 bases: TGTGCCAGCTCACCCGGGACAGGGTACAATCAGCCCCAGCATTTT.

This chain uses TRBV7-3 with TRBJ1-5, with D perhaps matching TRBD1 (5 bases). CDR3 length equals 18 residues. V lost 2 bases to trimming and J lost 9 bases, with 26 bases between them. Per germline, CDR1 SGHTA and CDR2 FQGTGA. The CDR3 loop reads CASSLETITGSNGGPQHF. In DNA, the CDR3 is TGTGCCAGCAGCTTAGAAACTATCACGGGCAGTAATGGGGGGCCCCAGCATTTT.

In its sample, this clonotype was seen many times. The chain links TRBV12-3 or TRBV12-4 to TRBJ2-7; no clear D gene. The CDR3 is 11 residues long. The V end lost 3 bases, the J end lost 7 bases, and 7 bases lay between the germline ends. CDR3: CASSFGTEQYF. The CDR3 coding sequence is TGTGCCAGCAGTTTTGGAACTGAGCAGTACTTC.

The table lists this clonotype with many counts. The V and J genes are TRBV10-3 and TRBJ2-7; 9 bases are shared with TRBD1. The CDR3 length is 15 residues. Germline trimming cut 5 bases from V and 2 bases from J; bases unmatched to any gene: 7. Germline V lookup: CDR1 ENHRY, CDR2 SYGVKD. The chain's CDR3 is CAISYSGTGTYEQYF. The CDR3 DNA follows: TGTGCCATCAGTTACTCCGGGACAGGGACCTACGAGCAGTACTTC.

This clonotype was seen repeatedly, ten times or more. Here the CDR3 DNA reads TGCGCCAGCAGCTTGGTGGGAAGGTCGGACACTGAAGCTTTCTTT. It yields the protein CASSLVGRSDTEAFF. This chain uses TRBV5-1 with TRBJ1-1; D remains ambiguous. V was cut by 0 bases and J by 3 bases, with 12 bases left in between. Per germline, CDR1 SGHRS and CDR2 YFSETQ. This CDR3 contains 15 residues.